This entry is about one T cell receptor (beta chain). Its antigen remains unknown. The record originates from a study of graft-versus-host responses after intestinal transplantation. About the research overall: As for transplant type, recipients had multivisceral, liver-intestinal, or isolated intestinal grafts. Following induction with anti-thymocyte globulin, all recipients were given tacrolimus and steroids for two to three years.

Generated by immunoSEQ multiplex PCR, the TCRdb table keeps only in-frame clones and is missing some. The data hold over 70,000 clones, with around 95% observed a single time. Losses at the gene ends were 2 bases for V and 7 bases for J; bases not matched to a gene: 5. The CDR3 has 14 amino acids. Germline lookup yields CDR1 SGHTA and CDR2 FQGNSA. The clonotype comes from a human donor who received an intestinal transplant. Sequencing used unstimulated CD8+ T cells sorted from spleen or lymph node cells, obtained before intestinal transplant. V is TRBV7-2 and J is TRBJ2-1; 7 positions agree with TRBD2. The CDR3 is CASSLTLARNEQFF. CDR3 coding DNA: TGTGCCAGCAGCTTAACACTAGCGCGGAATGAGCAGTTCTTC.